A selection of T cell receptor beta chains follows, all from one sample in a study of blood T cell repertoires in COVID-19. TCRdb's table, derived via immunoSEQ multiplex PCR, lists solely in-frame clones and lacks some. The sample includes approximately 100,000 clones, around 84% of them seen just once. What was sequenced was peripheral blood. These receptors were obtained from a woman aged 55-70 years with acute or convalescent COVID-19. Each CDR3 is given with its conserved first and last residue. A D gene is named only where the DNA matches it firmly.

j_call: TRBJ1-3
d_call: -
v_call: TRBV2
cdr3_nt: TGTGCCAGCAGTCAACATACCCCTCCTGGAAACACCATATATTTT
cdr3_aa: CASSQHTPPGNTIYF

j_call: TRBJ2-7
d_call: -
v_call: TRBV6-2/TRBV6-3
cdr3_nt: TGTGCCAGCAGTCGCAGATCTTCCTACGAGCAGTACTTC
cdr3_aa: CASSRRSSYEQYF

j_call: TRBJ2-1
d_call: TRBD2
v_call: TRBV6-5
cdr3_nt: TGTGCCAGCAATGGTGGGGCTAGCGGGGGGGCTGAGCAGTTCTTC
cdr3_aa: CASNGGASGGAEQFF

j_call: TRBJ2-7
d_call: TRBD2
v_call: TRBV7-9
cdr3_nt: TGTGCCAGCAGCTTCTCATCGGGGGGAGGTAACGAGCAGTACTTC
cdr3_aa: CASSFSSGGGNEQYF

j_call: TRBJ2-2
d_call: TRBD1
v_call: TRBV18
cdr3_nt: TGTGCCAGCTCACCGGACAGGGGCGCCGGGGAGCTGTTTTTT
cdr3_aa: CASSPDRGAGELFF

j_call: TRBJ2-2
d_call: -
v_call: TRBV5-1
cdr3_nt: TGCGCCAGCAGCTTGTATGGGCTTAACGGGGAGCTGTTTTTT
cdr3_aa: CASSLYGLNGELFF

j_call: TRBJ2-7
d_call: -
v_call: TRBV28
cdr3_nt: TGTGCCAGCGGGGGACTTTCCTACGAGCAGTACTTC
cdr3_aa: CASGGLSYEQYF

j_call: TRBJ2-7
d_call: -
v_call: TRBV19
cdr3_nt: TGTGCCAGTAGTAGGTCGGACAACTCCTACGAGCAGTACTTC
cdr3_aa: CASSRSDNSYEQYF

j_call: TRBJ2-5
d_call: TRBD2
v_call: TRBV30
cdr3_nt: TGTGCCTGGACGGCCCGGGGGGGCGGTGAGACCCAGTACTTC
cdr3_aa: CAWTARGGGETQYF

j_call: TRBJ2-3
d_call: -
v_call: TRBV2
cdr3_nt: TGTGCCAGCAGCGGCGGACAGGGAGGGAGCACAGATACGCAGTATTTT
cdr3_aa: CASSGGQGGSTDTQYF